The following is a TCR beta chain sequence with its context. Its antigen is not known. Sequencing followed a ViraFEST assay step that expanded antigen-specific CD4+ T cells with viral peptide pools. Culturing for 10 days preceded CD4+ T cell isolation. Neither prior SARS-CoV-2 infection nor positive nucleocapsid antibodies were present in the vaccine recipients. Each well held about 2 million PBMC cultured with roughly 9.7 ug/ml peptides and roughly 9.7 IU/ml IL-2. These data belong to a study of vaccination effects on CD4 cells after COVID-19. V shed 1 base and J shed 4 bases, with 11 bases lying between them. This CDR3 has 14 amino acids. CDR1 and CDR2 (germline): MNHEY, SVGAGI. The study, taken as a whole, reports: Convalescent patients were scarce, and early post-infection timepoints were absent.

The repertoire was sequenced with immunoSEQ multiplex PCR; TCRdb's copy has only in-frame clones and lacks some. The sample comprises about 23,000 clones, about three quarters of which are singletons, and 5% rests with the top ten. Sequencing used CD4+ T cells from PBMCs cultured with SARS-CoV-2 spike peptides, obtained before COVID-19 vaccination. The chain has TRBV6-5 and TRBJ2-7; no clear D. This clonotype was obtained from a human donor who received a COVID-19 vaccine. The CDR3 DNA reads TGTGCCAGCAGTTACTTGAGCGAAAAGTACGAGCAGTACTTC. This sequence encodes CASSYLSEKYEQYF.